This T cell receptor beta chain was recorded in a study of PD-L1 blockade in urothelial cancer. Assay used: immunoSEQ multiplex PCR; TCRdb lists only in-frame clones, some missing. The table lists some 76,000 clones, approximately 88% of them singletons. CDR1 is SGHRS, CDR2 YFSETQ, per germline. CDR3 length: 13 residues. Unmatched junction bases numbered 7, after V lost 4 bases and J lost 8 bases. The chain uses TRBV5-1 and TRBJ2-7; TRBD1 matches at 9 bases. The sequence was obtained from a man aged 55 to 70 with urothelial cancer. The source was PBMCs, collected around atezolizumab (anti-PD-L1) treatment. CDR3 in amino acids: CASSRGQGEKQYF. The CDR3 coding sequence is TGCGCCAGCAGCAGGGGACAGGGAGAGAAGCAGTACTTC.